The rows below give T cell receptor beta chains drawn from one sample of a study of cytomegalovirus exposure and HLA in healthy donors. TCRdb's copy holds only in-frame clones and misses some; the assay was immunoSEQ multiplex PCR. The table has roughly 100,000 clones, approximately 86% seen once; the top ten hold around 3.6%. Sample: PBMCs. Receptors were obtained from a woman aged 18-29 years in good health and CMV-seropositive. The CDR3 runs from the conserved cysteine through the conserved F or W.

>TRBV6-6|TRBJ1-3
CASSPRGGTGNTIYF
>TRBV5-1|TRBJ2-1
CASSLVLVGVEFSYNEQFF
>TRBV5-1|TRBJ2-5
CASSLTTSEETQYF
>TRBV28|TRBJ2-7
CASHEGAASYEQYF
>TRBV7-2|TRBJ2-7
CASSPGGSEQYF
>TRBV27|TRBJ1-5
CASSSIPRDRNQPQHF
>TRBV19|TRBJ1-5
CASSRTGGNSNQPQHF
>TRBV18|TRBJ1-4
CASSPPMTGKSYEKLFF
>TRBV5-1|TRBJ2-1
CASNMGAGGYNEQFF
>TRBV11-2|TRBJ2-2
CASSLLIANTGELFF
>TRBV11-2|TRBJ2-1
CASSSVGLTLYNEQFF
>TRBV5-5|TRBJ1-5
CASNTGPNSNQPQHF